This TCR beta chain was captured in a study of blood T cell repertoires in COVID-19. Produced via immunoSEQ multiplex PCR; TCRdb's table is partial and in-frame only. The sample consists of roughly 320,000 clones, 85% to 90% of them appearing once. This clone showed up just once. V shed 8 bases and J 1 base; nucleotides not matched to a gene: 1. CDR1 is ENHRY, CDR2 SYGVKD, per germline. The CDR3 length is 12 residues. The material sequenced was peripheral blood. This sequence joins TRBV10-3 and TRBJ1-2; 7 bases map to TRBD1. The sequence derives from a man between 65 and 80 years old with acute or convalescent COVID-19. The CDR3 DNA reads as TGTGCCATCGGGACAGATAACTATGGCTACACCTTC. Amino acid sequence: CAIGTDNYGYTF.